The 5 T cell receptor beta chains below all came from one sample that was sequenced in a study of immune cell composition in non-small cell lung cancer. The normal lung sample lay at least 3 cm, and maximally far, from the tumour. Only in-frame clones appear in the TCRdb table, and some are missing; sequencing was by immunoSEQ multiplex PCR. The sample shows about 2,500 clones, roughly 77% of them seen only once. Material for sequencing was non-adjacent lung tissue. The receptors originated from a human donor with non-small cell lung cancer.

This clone was found a few times. This chain joins TRBV28 and TRBJ2-5; D is perhaps TRBD2 (6 bases). CDR3 length: 15 residues. The V end lost 5 bases, the J end lost 4 bases, and 17 bases lay between the germline ends. Germline CDR1 MDHEN, CDR2 SYDVKM. DNA of the CDR3: TGTGCCAGCAGTCCCCCCTTGACTAGGACAGAGACCCAGTACTTC. It codes for CASSPPLTRTETQYF.

The chain employs TRBV7-9 and TRBJ1-6, with 11 positions matching TRBD1. Losses at the gene ends were 5 bases for V and 9 bases for J; bases not matched to a gene: 3. Germline V CDR1 and CDR2: SEHNR, FQNEAQ (reference sequence). This CDR3 has 14 residues. CDR3 protein: CASSPGTGGSPLHF. The CDR3 DNA reads as TGTGCCAGCAGCCCCGGGACAGGGGGTTCACCCCTCCACTTT. Combining the CDR3 with reference TRBV7-9 and TRBJ1-6 gives the whole variable domain DTGVSQNPRHKITKRGQNVTFRCDPISEHNRLYWYRQTLGQGPEFLTYFQNEAQLEKSRLLSDRFSAERPKGSFSTLEIQRTEQGDSAMYLCASSPGTGGSPLHFGNGTRLTVT.

This clone was detected a few times. The chain has TRBV29-1 and TRBJ1-1, with D possibly TRBD1 on 6 matching bases. The CDR3 loop spans 14 amino acids. Germline lookup yields CDR1 SQVTM and CDR2 ANQGSEA. The germline V and J ends were trimmed by 7 bases and 0 bases, with 15 bases remaining between them. The CDR3: CSAWTDFLNTEAFF. CDR3 bases: TGCAGCGCATGGACAGACTTCTTGAACACTGAAGCTTTCTTT.

J is TRBJ2-5 and V is TRBV14; D is uncertain. The germline V and J ends were trimmed by 5 bases and 4 bases, with 8 bases remaining between them. Germline-derived CDR1 and CDR2 are SGHDN and FVKESK. The CDR3 covers 12 residues. The CDR3 sequence: CASSITIETQYF. The CDR3 DNA reads as TGTGCCAGCAGCATTACTATAGAGACCCAGTACTTC.

This chain connects TRBV6-5 to TRBJ2-7; D call uncertain. Germline CDR1 and CDR2: MNHEY and SVGAGI. CDR3 length: 16 residues. V lost 0 bases to trimming and J lost 2 bases, with 14 bases between them. The CDR3 nucleotides read TGTGCCAGCAGTTACTCCACACTGAGCGTGCCCTACGAGCAGTACTTC. It specifies CASSYSTLSVPYEQYF.